The table lists the clone carrying this TCR beta chain with a few counts. Antigen specificity is unknown. Deletions cut 1 base from V and 7 bases from J, with 8 bases between. The CDR3 covers 13 residues. Germline CDR1 is SGHAT and CDR2 is FQDESV (reference sequence). These data come from a study of response to subunit inactivated influenza vaccine. TCRdb re-analysed the RT-PCR reads in MiXCR, keeping a single row per CDR3 protein. The repertoire holds 290,000 or so distinct CDR3 sequences, about 20% seen once, with under 13% in the top ten. Study findings and constraints: The authors offered the suggestion that each seasonal influenza vaccination recruits few new T cells.

The receptor's source is a man aged 50 to 75 who received an inactivated influenza vaccine. This sample comprised PBMCs from blood, obtained less than 22 months after vaccination. The chain joins TRBV11-1 to TRBJ2-1; D uncertain. The CDR3: CASSLGTLNEQFF. In DNA form, the CDR3 reads TGTGCCAGCAGCTTAGGGACCCTTAATGAGCAGTTCTTC.